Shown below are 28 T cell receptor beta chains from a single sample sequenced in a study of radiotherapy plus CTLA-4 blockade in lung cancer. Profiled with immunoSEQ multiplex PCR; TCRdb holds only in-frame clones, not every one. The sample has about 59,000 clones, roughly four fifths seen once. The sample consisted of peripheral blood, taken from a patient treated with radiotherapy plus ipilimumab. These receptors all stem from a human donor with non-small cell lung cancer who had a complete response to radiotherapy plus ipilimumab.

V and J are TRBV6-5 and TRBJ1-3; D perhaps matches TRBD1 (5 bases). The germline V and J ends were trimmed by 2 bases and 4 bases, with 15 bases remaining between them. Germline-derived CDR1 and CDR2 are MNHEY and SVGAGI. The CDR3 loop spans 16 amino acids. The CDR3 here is CASSYEEQGKGNTIYF. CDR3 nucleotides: TGTGCCAGCAGTTACGAGGAGCAGGGTAAGGGAAACACCATATATTTT.

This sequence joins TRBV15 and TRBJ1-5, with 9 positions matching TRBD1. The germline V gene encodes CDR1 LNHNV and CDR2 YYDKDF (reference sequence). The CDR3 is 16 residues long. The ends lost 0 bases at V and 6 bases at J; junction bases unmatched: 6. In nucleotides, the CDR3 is TGTGCCACCAGCAGAGACCGACAGGGGGGAGGTCAGCCCCAGCATTTT. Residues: CATSRDRQGGGQPQHF.

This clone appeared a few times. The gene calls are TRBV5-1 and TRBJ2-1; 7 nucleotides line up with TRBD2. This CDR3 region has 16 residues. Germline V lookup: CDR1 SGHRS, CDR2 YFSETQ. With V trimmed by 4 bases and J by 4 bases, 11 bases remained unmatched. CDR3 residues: CASSVGGGGFYNEQFF. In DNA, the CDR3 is TGCGCCAGCAGCGTTGGCGGGGGTGGATTTTACAATGAGCAGTTCTTC. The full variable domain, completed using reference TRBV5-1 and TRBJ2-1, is KAGVTQTPRYLIKTRGQQVTLSCSPISGHRSVSWYQQTPGQGLQFLFEYFSETQRNKGNFPGRFSGRQFSNSRSEMNVSTLELGDSALYLCASSVGGGGFYNEQFFGPGTRLTVL.

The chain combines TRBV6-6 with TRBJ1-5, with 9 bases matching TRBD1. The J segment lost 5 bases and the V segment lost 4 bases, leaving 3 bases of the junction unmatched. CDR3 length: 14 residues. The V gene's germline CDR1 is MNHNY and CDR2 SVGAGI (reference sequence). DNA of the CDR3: TGTGCCAGCAGTTTACAGGGGGCGGATCAGCCCCAGCATTTT. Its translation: CASSLQGADQPQHF.

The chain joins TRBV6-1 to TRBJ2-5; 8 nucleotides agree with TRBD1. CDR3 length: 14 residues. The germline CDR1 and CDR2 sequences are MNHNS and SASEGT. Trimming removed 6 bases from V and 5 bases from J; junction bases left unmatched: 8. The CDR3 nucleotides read TGTGCCAGCAGGACGGGACAGGCCGTCGAGACCCAGTACTTC. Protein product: CASRTGQAVETQYF.

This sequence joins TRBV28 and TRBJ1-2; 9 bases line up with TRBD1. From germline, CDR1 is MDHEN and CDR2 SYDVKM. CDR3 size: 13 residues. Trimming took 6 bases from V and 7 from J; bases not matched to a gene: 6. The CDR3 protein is CASSSQGAGGYTF. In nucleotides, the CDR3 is TGTGCCAGCAGCTCACAGGGGGCAGGTGGCTACACCTTC.

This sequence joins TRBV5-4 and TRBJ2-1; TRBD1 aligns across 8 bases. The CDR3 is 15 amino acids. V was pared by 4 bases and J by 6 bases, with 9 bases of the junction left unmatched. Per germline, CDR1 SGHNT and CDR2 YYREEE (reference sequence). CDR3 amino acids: CASSIHRGVRNEQFF. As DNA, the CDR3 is TGTGCCAGCAGCATTCACAGGGGGGTACGCAATGAGCAGTTCTTC.

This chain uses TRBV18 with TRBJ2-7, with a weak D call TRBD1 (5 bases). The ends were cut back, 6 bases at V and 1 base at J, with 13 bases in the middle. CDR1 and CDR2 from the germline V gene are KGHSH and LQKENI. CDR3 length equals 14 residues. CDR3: CASSQDRLSYEQYF. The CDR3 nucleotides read TGTGCCAGCTCTCAAGACAGATTATCCTACGAGCAGTACTTC. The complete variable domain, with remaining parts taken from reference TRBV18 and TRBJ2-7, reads NAGVMQNPRHLVRRRGQEARLRCSPMKGHSHVYWYRQLPEEGLKFMVYLQKENIIDESGMPKERFSAEFPKEGPSILRIQQVVRGDSAAYFCASSQDRLSYEQYFGPGTRLTVT.

For the CDR3, the DNA is TGTGCCAGCAGCCCCGGACTAGCTGCCGAGCAGTACTTC. Its protein is CASSPGLAAEQYF. The chain is built from TRBV5-4 and TRBJ2-7; TRBD2 aligns across 8 bases. The ends lost 4 bases at V and 6 bases at J; junction bases unmatched: 6. The CDR3 runs 13 residues. Germline CDR1 and CDR2: SGHNT and YYREEE (reference sequence).

The CDR3 DNA sequence: TGTGCCAGTAGTACGCCCTCAGGGATCGGGGAGCTGTTTTTT. As protein: CASSTPSGIGELFF. This chain connects TRBV19 to TRBJ2-2, with D possibly matching TRBD1 (5 bases). The germline V and J ends were trimmed by 4 bases and 7 bases, with 13 bases remaining between them. In germline, CDR1 is LNHDA, CDR2 SQIVND (reference sequence). This CDR3 region has 14 residues.

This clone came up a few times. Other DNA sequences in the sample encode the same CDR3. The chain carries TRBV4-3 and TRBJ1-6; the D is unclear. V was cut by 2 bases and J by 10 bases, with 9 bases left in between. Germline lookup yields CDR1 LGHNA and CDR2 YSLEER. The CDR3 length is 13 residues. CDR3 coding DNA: TGCGCCAGCAGCCAATCCCTCACATCACCCCTCCACTTT. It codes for CASSQSLTSPLHF.

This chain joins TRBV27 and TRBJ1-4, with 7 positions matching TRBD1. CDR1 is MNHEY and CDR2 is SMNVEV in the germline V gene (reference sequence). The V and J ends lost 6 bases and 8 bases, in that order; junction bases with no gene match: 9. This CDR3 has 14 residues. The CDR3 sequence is CASRPRPGGEKLFF. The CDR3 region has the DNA TGTGCCAGCAGGCCGCGGCCAGGGGGGGAAAAACTGTTTTTT.

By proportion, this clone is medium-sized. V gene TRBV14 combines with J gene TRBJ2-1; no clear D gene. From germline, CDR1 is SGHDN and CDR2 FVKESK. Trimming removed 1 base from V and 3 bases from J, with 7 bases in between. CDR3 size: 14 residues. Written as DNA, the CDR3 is TGTGCCAGCAGCCAAGTGAACGGCTACAATGAGCAGTTCTTC. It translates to CASSQVNGYNEQFF.

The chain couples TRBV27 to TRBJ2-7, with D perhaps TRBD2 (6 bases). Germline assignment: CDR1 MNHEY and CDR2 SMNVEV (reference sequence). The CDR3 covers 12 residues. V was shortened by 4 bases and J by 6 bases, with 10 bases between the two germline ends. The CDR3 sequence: CASSYRGGEQYF. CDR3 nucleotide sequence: TGTGCCAGCAGTTATAGGGGAGGCGAGCAGTACTTC.

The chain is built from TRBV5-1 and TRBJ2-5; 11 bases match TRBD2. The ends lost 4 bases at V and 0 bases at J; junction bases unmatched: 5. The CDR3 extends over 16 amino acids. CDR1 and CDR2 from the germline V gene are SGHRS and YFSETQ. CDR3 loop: CASSVGLAGYQETQYF. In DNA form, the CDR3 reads TGCGCCAGCAGCGTCGGACTAGCGGGCTACCAAGAGACCCAGTACTTC. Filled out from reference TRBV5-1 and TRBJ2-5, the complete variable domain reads KAGVTQTPRYLIKTRGQQVTLSCSPISGHRSVSWYQQTPGQGLQFLFEYFSETQRNKGNFPGRFSGRQFSNSRSEMNVSTLELGDSALYLCASSVGLAGYQETQYFGPGTRLLVL.

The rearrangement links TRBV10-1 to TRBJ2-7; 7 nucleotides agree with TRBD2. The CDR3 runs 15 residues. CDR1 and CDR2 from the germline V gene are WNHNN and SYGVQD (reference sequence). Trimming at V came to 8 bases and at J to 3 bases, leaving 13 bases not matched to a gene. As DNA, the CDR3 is TGCGCCAGCCTCCAAAGCGGGATCGGGGGCTACGAGCAGTACTTC. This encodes CASLQSGIGGYEQYF.

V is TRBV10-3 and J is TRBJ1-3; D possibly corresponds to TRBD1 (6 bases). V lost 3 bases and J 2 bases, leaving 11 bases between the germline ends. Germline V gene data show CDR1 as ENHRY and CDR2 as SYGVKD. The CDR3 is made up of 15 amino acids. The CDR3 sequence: CAISENRVTGNTIYF. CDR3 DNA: TGTGCCATCAGTGAAAACAGGGTGACTGGAAACACCATATATTTT.

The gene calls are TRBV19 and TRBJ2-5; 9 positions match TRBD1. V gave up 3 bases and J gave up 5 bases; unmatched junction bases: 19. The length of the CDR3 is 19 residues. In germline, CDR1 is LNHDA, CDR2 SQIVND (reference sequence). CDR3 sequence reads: CASSMPPVGRTGVRETQYF. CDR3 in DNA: TGTGCCAGTAGTATGCCTCCGGTTGGCCGGACAGGGGTAAGGGAGACCCAGTACTTC.

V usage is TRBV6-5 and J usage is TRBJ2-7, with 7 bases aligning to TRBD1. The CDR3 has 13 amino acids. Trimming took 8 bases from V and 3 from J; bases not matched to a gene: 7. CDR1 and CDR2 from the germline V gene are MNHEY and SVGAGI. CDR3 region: CASSRDRIYEQYF. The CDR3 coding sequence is TGTGCCAGCTCCCGGGACAGAATCTACGAGCAGTACTTC.

CDR3 DNA sequence: TGTGCCAGCTCACCAAGGCATAGGACAGGGCACGATGAGCAGTTCTTC. Translated: CASSPRHRTGHDEQFF. The chain links TRBV18 to TRBJ2-1, with 8 bases aligning to TRBD1. The J segment lost 8 bases and the V segment lost 2 bases, leaving 11 bases of the junction unmatched. The germline V gene encodes CDR1 KGHSH and CDR2 LQKENI. There are 16 residues in the CDR3.

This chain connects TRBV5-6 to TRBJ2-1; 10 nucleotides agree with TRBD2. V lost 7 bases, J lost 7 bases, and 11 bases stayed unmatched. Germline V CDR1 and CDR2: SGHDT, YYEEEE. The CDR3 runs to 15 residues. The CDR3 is CASDFTSGTINEQFF. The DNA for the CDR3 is TGTGCCAGCGACTTTACTAGCGGGACAATAAATGAGCAGTTCTTC. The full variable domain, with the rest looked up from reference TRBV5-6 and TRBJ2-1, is DAGVTQSPTHLIKTRGQQVTLRCSPKSGHDTVSWYQQALGQGPQFIFQYYEEEERQRGNFPDRFSGHQFPNYSSELNVNALLLGDSALYLCASDFTSGTINEQFFGPGTRLTVL.

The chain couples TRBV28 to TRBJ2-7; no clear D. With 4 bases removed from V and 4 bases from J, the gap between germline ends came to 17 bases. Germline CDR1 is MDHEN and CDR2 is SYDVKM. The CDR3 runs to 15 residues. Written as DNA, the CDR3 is TGTGCCAGCAGTTCTCGAACAGTCCCCTTATACGAGCAGTACTTC. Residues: CASSSRTVPLYEQYF.

The CDR3 sequence: CASSSGTGPWETQYF. The CDR3 DNA is TGTGCCAGCAGCTCAGGGACAGGGCCTTGGGAGACCCAGTACTTC. V gene TRBV6-5 combines with J gene TRBJ2-5; 9 positions match TRBD1. The CDR3 sequence is 15 residues long. V lost 6 bases to trimming and J lost 5 bases; unmatched junction nucleotides: 10. Germline V gene data show CDR1 as MNHEY and CDR2 as SVGAGI.

The CDR3 DNA sequence: TGTGCCAGTAGTATAGTTTCTGGGGGCGAAAAAAAACTGTTTTTT. Translation gives CASSIVSGGEKKLFF. J is TRBJ1-4 and V is TRBV19; a possible D gene is TRBD1 (6 bases). V gave up 1 base and J gave up 9 bases, with 15 bases separating them. The V gene's germline CDR1 is LNHDA and CDR2 SQIVND (reference sequence). The CDR3 has 15 residues.

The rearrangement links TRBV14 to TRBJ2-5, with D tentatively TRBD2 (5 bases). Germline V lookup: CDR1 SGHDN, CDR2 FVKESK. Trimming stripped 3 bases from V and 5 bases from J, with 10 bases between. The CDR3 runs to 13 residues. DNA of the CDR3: TGTGCCAGCAGCCACACTAGATTCGAGACCCAGTACTTC. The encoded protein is CASSHTRFETQYF.

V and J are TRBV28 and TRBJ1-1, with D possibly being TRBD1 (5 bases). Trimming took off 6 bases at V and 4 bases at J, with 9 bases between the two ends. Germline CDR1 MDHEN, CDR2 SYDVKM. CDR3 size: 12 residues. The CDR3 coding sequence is TGTGCCAGCAGGGCAGGGATCACTGAAGCTTTCTTT. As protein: CASRAGITEAFF.

This chain's CDR3 is CASSLIEKYEQYF. CDR3 DNA sequence: TGTGCCAGCAGTTTAATAGAGAAGTACGAGCAGTACTTC. The rearrangement uses TRBV28 and TRBJ2-7; D not certain. The V gene lost 2 bases and the J gene lost 4 bases, with 9 bases spanning the gap. In germline, CDR1 is MDHEN, CDR2 SYDVKM. The CDR3 is made up of 13 amino acids.

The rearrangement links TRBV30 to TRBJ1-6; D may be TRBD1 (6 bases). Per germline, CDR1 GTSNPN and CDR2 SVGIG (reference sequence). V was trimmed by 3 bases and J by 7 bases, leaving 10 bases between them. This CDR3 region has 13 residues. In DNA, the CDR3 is TGTGCCTGGAGAGGACAGTGGAATTCACCCCTCCACTTT. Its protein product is CAWRGQWNSPLHF. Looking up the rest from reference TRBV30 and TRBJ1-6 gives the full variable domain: SQTIHQWPATLVQPVGSPLSLECTVEGTSNPNLYWYRQAAGRGLQLLFYSVGIGQISSEVPQNLSASRPQDRQFILSSKKLLLSDSGFYLCAWRGQWNSPLHFGNGTRLTVT.